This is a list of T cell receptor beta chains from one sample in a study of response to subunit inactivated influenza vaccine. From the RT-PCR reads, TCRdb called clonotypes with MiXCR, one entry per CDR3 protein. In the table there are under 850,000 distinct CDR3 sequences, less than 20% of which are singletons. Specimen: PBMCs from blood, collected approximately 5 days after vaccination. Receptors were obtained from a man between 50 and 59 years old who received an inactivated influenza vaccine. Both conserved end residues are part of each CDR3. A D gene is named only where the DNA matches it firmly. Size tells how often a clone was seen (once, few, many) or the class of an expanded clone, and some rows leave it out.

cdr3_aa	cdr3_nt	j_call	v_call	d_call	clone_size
CASSVAWLAINEQFF	TGTGCCAGCAGCGTAGCTTGGCTAGCGATCAATGAGCAGTTCTTC	TRBJ2-1	TRBV9	-	few
CASSVGQAIFYEQYF	TGTGCCAGCAGCGTAGGACAGGCAATATTCTACGAGCAGTACTTC	TRBJ2-7	TRBV9	-	-
CSAPKEVQGWADTQYF	TGCAGTGCTCCCAAAGAGGTCCAGGGGTGGGCAGATACGCAGTATTTT	TRBJ2-3	TRBV20-1	-	-
CASSRYNEQFF	TGTGCCAGCAGTAGATACAATGAGCAGTTCTTC	TRBJ2-1	TRBV12-3/TRBV12-4	-	many
CASSAQGARIYEQYF	TGTGCCAGCAGCGCACAGGGGGCAAGGATCTACGAGCAGTACTTC	TRBJ2-7	TRBV21-1	-	-
CSAREGDEQYF	TGCAGTGCTAGAGAGGGGGACGAGCAGTACTTC	TRBJ2-7	TRBV20-1	-	-
CASSQWRETRVGGELFF	TGTGCCAGCAGCCAATGGCGGGAGACCAGAGTGGGCGGGGAGCTGTTTTTT	TRBJ2-2	TRBV7-2	TRBD2	few
CATSDLQGAPNEQFF	TGTGCCACCAGTGATTTACAGGGGGCTCCCAATGAGCAGTTCTTC	TRBJ2-1	TRBV24-1	TRBD1	-
CASSFEGVGYEQYF	TGTGCCAGCAGTTTCGAGGGGGTCGGCTACGAGCAGTACTTC	TRBJ2-7	TRBV28	-	-
CSAKDGTSYNEQFF	TGCAGTGCTAAGGACGGGACGTCCTACAATGAGCAGTTCTTC	TRBJ2-1	TRBV20-1	-	many